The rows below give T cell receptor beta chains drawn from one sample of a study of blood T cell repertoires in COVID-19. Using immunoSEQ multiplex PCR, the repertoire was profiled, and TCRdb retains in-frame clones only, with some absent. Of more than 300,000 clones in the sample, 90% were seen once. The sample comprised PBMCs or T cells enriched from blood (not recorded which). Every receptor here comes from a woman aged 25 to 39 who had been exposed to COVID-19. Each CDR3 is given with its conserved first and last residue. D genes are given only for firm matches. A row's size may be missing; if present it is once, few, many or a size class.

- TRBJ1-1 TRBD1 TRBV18 TGTGCCAGCTCACCACCGGAGACAGGGGGTATGACTGAAGCTTTCTTT CASSPPETGGMTEAFF
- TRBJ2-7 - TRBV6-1 TGTGCCAGCAGTGAAGCCACAGGGAGCGCCTACGAGCAGTACTTC CASSEATGSAYEQYF
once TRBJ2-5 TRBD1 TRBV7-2 TGTGCCAGCAGGCATGCTCCCGGGACAGGGATCCAAGAGACCCAGTACTTC CASRHAPGTGIQETQYF
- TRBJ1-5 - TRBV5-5 TGTGCCAGCAGCTTAAGGGGTTCGAGCAATCAGCCCCAGCATTTT CASSLRGSSNQPQHF
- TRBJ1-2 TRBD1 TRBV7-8 TGTGCCAGCAGCTTGGGACAGAGTAACTATGGCTACACCTTC CASSLGQSNYGYTF
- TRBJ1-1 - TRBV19 TGTGCCAGTAGTACCGGTGGAGGGTGGGGCACTGAAGCTTTCTTT CASSTGGGWGTEAFF
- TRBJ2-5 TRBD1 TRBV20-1 TGCAGTGCTAGTCCCGGGACAGGTCAAGAGACCCAGTACTTC CSASPGTGQETQYF
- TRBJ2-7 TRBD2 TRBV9 TGTGCCAGCAGCGTAGGCGGGAGCTCCTACGAGCAGTACTTC CASSVGGSSYEQYF
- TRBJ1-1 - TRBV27 TGTGCCAGCAGTTTGCGGCCGTCAGGGCCGACTGAAGCTTTCTTT CASSLRPSGPTEAFF
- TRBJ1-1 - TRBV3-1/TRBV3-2 TGTGCCAGCAGCCAAGGGGGCGGTTTGAACACTGAAGCTTTCTTT CASSQGGGLNTEAFF
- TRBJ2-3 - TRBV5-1 TGCGCCAGCAGGGGGTTGAGGGTCACAGATACGCAGTATTTT CASRGLRVTDTQYF
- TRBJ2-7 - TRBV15 TGTGCCACCAGCAGAGCCCTCCCCCCCTACGAGCAGTACTTC CATSRALPPYEQYF
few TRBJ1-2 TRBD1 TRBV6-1 TGTGCCAGCAGTGAGACAGGGGGCCTTAACTATGGCTACACCTTC CASSETGGLNYGYTF
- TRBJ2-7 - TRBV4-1 TGCGCCAGCAGCCAGCCCGGGAATTACTACGAGCAGTACTTC CASSQPGNYYEQYF
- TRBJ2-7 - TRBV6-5 TGTGCCAGCAGTCCCCTGACAGTATCCTACGAGCAGTACTTC CASSPLTVSYEQYF
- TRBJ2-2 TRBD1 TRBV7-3 TGTGCCAGCAGCTTAAATCCCTGGACAGGAATCGGGGAGCTGTTTTTT CASSLNPWTGIGELFF
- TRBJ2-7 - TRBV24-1 TGTGCCACCAGTGATGAACCCAGGGGTGGAGGCGAGCAGTACTTC CATSDEPRGGGEQYF
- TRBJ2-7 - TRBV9 TGTGCCAGCAGCGCCCGGGGGACAGCCTCCTACGAGCAGTACTTC CASSARGTASYEQYF
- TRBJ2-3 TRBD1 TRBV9 TGTGCCAGCAGCACCCACAGGGGGGTAAACACAGATACGCAGTATTTT CASSTHRGVNTDTQYF
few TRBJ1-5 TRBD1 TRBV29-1 TGCAGCGTTGGACAGGGAGATGGTCAGCCCCAGCATTTT CSVGQGDGQPQHF
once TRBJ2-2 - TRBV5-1 TGCGCCAGCAGCTCAAAAGCGCGGGGTTTCACCGGGGAGCTGTTTTTT CASSSKARGFTGELFF
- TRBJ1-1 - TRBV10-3 TGTGCCATCAACCCCGGGACACCCAACACTGAAGCTTTCTTT CAINPGTPNTEAFF
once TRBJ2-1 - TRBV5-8 TGTGCCAGCAGCTTGGCACTTTATGAGCAGTTCTTC CASSLALYEQFF
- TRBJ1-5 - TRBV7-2 TGTGCCAGCAGCTTACGGCAGGGGAATCAGCCCCAGCATTTT CASSLRQGNQPQHF
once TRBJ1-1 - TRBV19 TGTGCCAGTAGTATAGACAGGGAAGACACTGAAGCTTTCTTT CASSIDREDTEAFF
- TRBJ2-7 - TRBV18 TGTGCCAGCTCACCGTCGGGACACCCTGAGCAGTACTTC CASSPSGHPEQYF
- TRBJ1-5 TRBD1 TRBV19 TGTGCCAGTAGTCTAAGACAGGGTTTCCAGCCCCAGCATTTT CASSLRQGFQPQHF
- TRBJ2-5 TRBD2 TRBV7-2 TGTGCCAGCAGCTCGACAAGCGGGGGTCGGGGAGAGACCCAGTACTTC CASSSTSGGRGETQYF
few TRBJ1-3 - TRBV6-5 TGTGCCACCAGGGAGACAAACACCATATATTTT CATRETNTIYF
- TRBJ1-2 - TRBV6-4 TGTGCCAGCAGTGACTCGAAGGGGTATGGCTACACCTTC CASSDSKGYGYTF
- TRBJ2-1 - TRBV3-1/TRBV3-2 TGTGCCAGCAGCCCCGACGGGGGTTGGGATGAGCAGTTCTTC CASSPDGGWDEQFF
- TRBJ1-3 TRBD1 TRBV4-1 TGCGCCAGCAGGGAGGCAGGGGGCCGCTCTGGAAACACCATATATTTT CASREAGGRSGNTIYF
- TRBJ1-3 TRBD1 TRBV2 TGTGCCAGCAGTAACAGGGGTTATAAAGGAAACACCATATATTTT CASSNRGYKGNTIYF
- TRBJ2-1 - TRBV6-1 TGTGCCAGCAGTGAGGGGGGCAATGAGCAGTTCTTC CASSEGGNEQFF
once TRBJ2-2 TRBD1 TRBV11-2 TGTGCCAGCAGCCACACGACCGGGACAGGGGGCACCGGGGAGCTGTTTTTT CASSHTTGTGGTGELFF
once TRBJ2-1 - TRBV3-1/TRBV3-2 TGTGCCAGCAGCATAGGGGTTAGTGAGCAGTTCTTC CASSIGVSEQFF
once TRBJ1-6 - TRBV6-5 TGTGCCAGCACCCTGACAGTCCATAATTCACCCCTCCACTTT CASTLTVHNSPLHF
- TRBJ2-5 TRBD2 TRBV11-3 TGTGCCAGCAGCCCGACTAGCGGGGGCCAAGAGACCCAGTACTTC CASSPTSGGQETQYF
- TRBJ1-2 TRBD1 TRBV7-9 TGTGCCAGCAGCTTGGCGACAGGGGATTTTGGCTACACCTTC CASSLATGDFGYTF
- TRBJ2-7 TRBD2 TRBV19 TGTGCCAGTAGTCCCCGGGGGAGGGCCTACGAGCAGTACTTC CASSPRGRAYEQYF